This T cell receptor (beta chain) was sequenced in a study of regulatory and conventional T cells in breast cancer (dated by TCRdb to the mid-2010s). Library preparation used PCR. Sequenced using an Illumina MiSeq. TCRdb reprocessed the public reads (quality trimming at Q25 with fastp, clone calling with MiXCR) and kept in-frame beta chains. Merged by CDR3 protein, the rows form single entries marked with the most common genes and DNA. This sample holds some 16,000 distinct CDR3 sequences; approximately 29% were observed only once. Less than 2% of the sample rests with the top ten. Of note for this clonotype: It lacks a known antigen. Base qualities are not at hand, and no much larger clone is one base apart.

The germline V gene gives CDR1 as MNHNS and CDR2 as SASEGT. Trimming costs V 11 bases and J 0 bases, and their ends lie 16 bases apart. The CDR3 contains 14 residues, cysteine and phenylalanine counted. Kept here is only the CDR3 DNA, which spans 42 bases and is read in frame from base 1. This sequence uses TRBV6-1 and TRBJ1-1, with the D segment identity uncertain. This sequence originates from a female donor in good health. Sequencing was carried out using conventional T cells from blood. The CDR3 amino acid sequence is: CAGREEPLNTEAFF. The DNA is as follows: TGTGCCGGGAGGGAGGAGCCATTGAACACTGAAGCTTTCTTT.